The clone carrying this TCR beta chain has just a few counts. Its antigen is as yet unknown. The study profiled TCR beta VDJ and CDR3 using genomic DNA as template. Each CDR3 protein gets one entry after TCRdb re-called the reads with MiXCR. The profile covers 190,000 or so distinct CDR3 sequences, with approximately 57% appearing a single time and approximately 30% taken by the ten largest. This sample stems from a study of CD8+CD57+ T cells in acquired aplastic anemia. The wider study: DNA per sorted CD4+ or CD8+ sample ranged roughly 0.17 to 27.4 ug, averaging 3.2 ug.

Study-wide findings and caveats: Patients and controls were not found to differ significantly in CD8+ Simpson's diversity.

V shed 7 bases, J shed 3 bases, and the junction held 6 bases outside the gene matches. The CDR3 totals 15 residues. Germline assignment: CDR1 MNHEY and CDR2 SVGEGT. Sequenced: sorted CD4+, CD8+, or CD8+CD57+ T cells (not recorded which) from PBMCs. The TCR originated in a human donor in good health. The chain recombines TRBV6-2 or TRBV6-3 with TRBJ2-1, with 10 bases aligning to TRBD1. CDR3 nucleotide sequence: TGTGCCAGCACCTCCGGGGACAGGGGCTACAATGAGCAGTTCTTC. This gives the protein CASTSGDRGYNEQFF.